Sequencing of this T cell receptor (beta chain) was carried out in a study of shared clonotypes between healthy human individuals. Study-wide points: Clonotype sharing across donors was expected to vary with sequencing depth. Across subsets, estimated richness was generally greater for naive than for memory populations.

Regarding this clone: Antigen specificity is unknown.

The naive CD8 population came from CD45RO-negative cells selected for CCR7, without terminally differentiated effector memory CD45RA+ cells. V lost 6 bases and J lost 6; bases outside the gene matches: 8. The CDR3 runs to 13 residues. Germline CDR1 is MNHEY and CDR2 is SVGAGI. The method was immunoSEQ multiplex PCR; TCRdb's version includes in-frame clones alone and lacks a portion of them. The sample yields about 2,100,000 clones, roughly 91% seen once. Sequencing used naive CD8+ T cells from PBMCs. The chain couples TRBV6-5 to TRBJ2-7; TRBD1 matches at 7 bases. This clonotype originated in a man in his late teens or twenties in good health. Some clones in this sample may be carry-over from other donors' samples. CDR3 in amino acids: CASRKQGFGEQYF. DNA for the CDR3: TGTGCCAGCAGAAAACAGGGGTTCGGCGAGCAGTACTTC.